The clone carrying this T cell receptor beta chain was seen a few times. Its antigen is unidentified. This record comes from a study of T-cell memory formation after mild COVID-19. Overall study: Largely, the TCR clusters proved donor specific. Findings and caveats of the study: Researchers could not confirm that second-wave clones peaking on day 37 targeted SARS-CoV-2. From day 15 to 85, contracting clones were balanced between CD4 and CD8, whereas later expanders leaned toward CD4+. Among contracting clones, CD4+ were mainly CM/EM and CD8+ enriched in EMRA.

The CDR3 spans 16 residues. Germline CDR1 SGHTA, CDR2 FQGNSA. Trimming removed 2 bases from V and 0 bases from J; junction bases left unmatched: 5. Each CDR3 protein is one row after TCRdb ran MiXCR on the 5' RACE reads. The sample lists fewer than 700,000 distinct CDR3 sequences; roughly 22% were seen once. The V and J genes are TRBV7-2 and TRBJ1-2; the match to TRBD1 covers 8 bases. This receptor was taken from an adult woman who had mild COVID-19 (a few samples of this study predate the infection). Cell type and time point are not known. The sequencing input was PBMCs or a T cell subset sorted from them (not recorded which). The CDR3 nucleotides read TGTGCCAGCAGCTTATCCGGACAGGGACCTAACTATGGCTACACCTTC. The encoded protein is CASSLSGQGPNYGYTF. Together with reference TRBV7-2 and TRBJ1-2, the CDR3 gives the full variable domain: GAGVSQSPSNKVTEKGKDVELRCDPISGHTALYWYRQSLGQGLEFLIYFQGNSAPDKSGLPSDRFSAERTGGSVSTLTIQRTQQEDSAVYLCASSLSGQGPNYGYTFGSGTRLTVV.